These 27 T cell receptor beta chains were all obtained from the same sample, sequenced in a study of blood T cell repertoires in COVID-19. Profiling relied on immunoSEQ multiplex PCR, and the TCRdb table lists in-frame clones only, not all of them. Among approximately 97,000 clones listed, 70% to 90% were seen once. What was sequenced was peripheral blood. The receptors were gathered from a man between 50 and 59 years old with active COVID-19.

The chain recombines TRBV5-6 with TRBJ2-1; TRBD2 matches 9 bases. The CDR3 totals 16 residues. Losses at the gene ends were 1 base for V and 0 bases for J; bases not matched to a gene: 2. Germline values: CDR1 SGHDT, CDR2 YYEEEE. CDR3 nucleotides: TGTGCCAGCAGCTTGAGCGGGGGGTACTCCTACAATGAGCAGTTCTTC. Its translation: CASSLSGGYSYNEQFF.

This rearrangement joins TRBV3-1 (or the pseudogene TRBV3-2) to TRBJ2-3; D is ambiguous. This CDR3 is built from 15 residues. Germline assignment: CDR1 LGHDT and CDR2 YNNKEL (reference sequence). Trimming removed 0 bases at V and 6 bases at J, with 13 bases between. The CDR3 reads CASSQDVLNGDTQYF. The CDR3 nucleotides are TGTGCCAGCAGCCAAGACGTCCTCAACGGGGATACGCAGTATTTT.

The V call is TRBV7-9, the J call TRBJ2-7; weak D call: TRBD2 (6 bases). This CDR3 is built from 19 residues. Germline-derived CDR1 and CDR2 are SEHNR and FQNEAQ (reference sequence). Trimming took 2 bases from V and 3 from J, leaving 26 bases between them. This CDR3 reads CASSLLPTFSGRRYYEQYF. The CDR3 DNA sequence: TGTGCCAGCAGCTTATTGCCGACCTTTTCTGGGAGGCGGTACTACGAGCAGTACTTC.

The V and J genes are TRBV11-2 and TRBJ1-2; no reliable D call. Germline V gene data show CDR1 as SGHAT and CDR2 as FQNNGV. Trimming cost V 1 base and J 0 bases, with 9 bases left between them. The CDR3 length is 15 residues. The DNA of the CDR3 is TGTGCCAGCAGCTTAGTATCTCGTTCTAACTATGGCTACACCTTC. Its protein product is CASSLVSRSNYGYTF.

This chain connects TRBV5-6 to TRBJ2-5, with D possibly TRBD2 on 5 matching bases. CDR1 is SGHDT and CDR2 is YYEEEE in the germline V gene. With 4 bases removed from V and 0 bases from J, the gap between germline ends came to 16 bases. CDR3 size: 16 residues. The CDR3 is CASSHSWESDQETQYF. CDR3 DNA: TGTGCCAGCAGCCACAGCTGGGAGTCTGACCAAGAGACCCAGTACTTC.

The rearrangement uses TRBV24-1 and TRBJ2-2, with TRBD2 as a possible D gene (5 bases). The ends were cut back, 5 bases at V and 5 bases at J, with 11 bases in the middle. The CDR3 extends over 14 amino acids. The germline gives CDR1 KGHDR, CDR2 SFDVKD. The CDR3 DNA follows: TGTGCCACCAGTGCCGGGGTGCAAACCGGGGAGCTGTTTTTT. It translates to CATSAGVQTGELFF.

DNA of the CDR3: TGTGCCAGCAGCCCCCTGGGCGGGGAGGATACGCAGTATTTT. Translating it yields CASSPLGGEDTQYF. The rearrangement links TRBV5-6 to TRBJ2-3, with D perhaps matching TRBD2 (6 bases). The CDR3 is 14 amino acids. Trimming took 4 bases from V and 6 from J, leaving 15 bases between them. Germline lookup yields CDR1 SGHDT and CDR2 YYEEEE.

For the CDR3, the DNA is TGTGCCAGCAGCTTTTTAAGCGGGAATTACAATGAGCAGTTCTTC. Translation: CASSFLSGNYNEQFF. V usage is TRBV5-4 and J usage is TRBJ2-1; TRBD2 aligns across 7 bases. CDR1 is SGHNT, CDR2 YYREEE, per germline (reference sequence). J lost 4 bases, V lost 2 bases, and 6 bases had no gene match. The CDR3 covers 15 residues. Using reference TRBV5-4 and TRBJ2-1 for the parts outside the CDR3, the full variable domain is ETGVTQSPTHLIKTRGQQVTLRCSSQSGHNTVSWYQQALGQGPQFIFQYYREEENGRGNFPPRFSGLQFPNYSSELNVNALELDDSALYLCASSFLSGNYNEQFFGPGTRLTVL.

This rearrangement joins TRBV18 to TRBJ2-2; 12 nucleotides line up with TRBD2. Germline values: CDR1 KGHSH, CDR2 LQKENI. CDR3 size: 18 residues. The V segment lost 6 bases and the J segment 0 bases; nucleotides outside the gene matches: 8. CDR3 sequence (DNA): TGTGCCAGCTCCCGCCGGACTAGCGGGGTGCCGAACACCGGGGAGCTGTTTTTT. This sequence encodes CASSRRTSGVPNTGELFF.

The chain joins TRBV6-2 or TRBV6-3 to TRBJ1-6, with D possibly matching TRBD1 (5 bases). The CDR3 has 13 amino acids. Germline CDR1 and CDR2: MNHEY and SVGEGT. The V and J ends lost 5 bases and 10 bases respectively, with 12 bases between them. CDR3 DNA: TGTGCCAGCAGTGTCCCAGGGTACTCACCCCTCCACTTT. Protein product: CASSVPGYSPLHF.

This rearrangement joins TRBV27 to TRBJ1-3, with D uncertain. Trimming cost V 6 bases and J 0 bases, with 12 bases left between them. Germline CDR1 and CDR2: MNHEY and SMNVEV (reference sequence). CDR3 length: 15 amino acids. CDR3 region: CASRTRVGSGNTIYF. The CDR3 DNA reads TGTGCCAGCAGGACTAGGGTGGGCTCTGGAAACACCATATATTTT.

This chain connects TRBV4-1 to TRBJ2-5, with 7 bases fitting TRBD1. The ends lost 3 bases at V and 0 bases at J; junction bases unmatched: 4. The CDR3 runs to 15 residues. From germline, CDR1 is MGHRA and CDR2 YSYEKL. CDR3 DNA sequence: TGCGCCAGCAGCCAGAGGACAGGCAACCAAGAGACCCAGTACTTC. It codes for CASSQRTGNQETQYF.

This chain uses TRBV2 with TRBJ2-1, with 8 positions matching TRBD1. V lost 7 bases, J lost 5 bases, and 4 bases stayed unmatched. Germline loops: CDR1 SNHLY, CDR2 FYNNEI. The CDR3 loop spans 13 amino acids. CDR3 amino acids: CASNGQGHNEQFF. The CDR3 DNA reads as TGTGCCAGCAACGGACAGGGTCACAATGAGCAGTTCTTC.

The chain has TRBV6-5 and TRBJ2-7, with 7 bases identical to TRBD1. The CDR3 is 13 residues long. Germline CDR1 is MNHEY and CDR2 is SVGAGI. Trimming took 2 bases from V and 7 from J; bases not matched to a gene: 5. CDR3 region: CASSYVTGSEQYF. The CDR3 coding sequence is TGTGCCAGCAGTTACGTGACAGGGTCTGAGCAGTACTTC.

V is TRBV2 and J is TRBJ2-5; TRBD2 agrees at 8 bases. J was trimmed by 2 bases and V by 6 bases; bases with no gene match: 8. The CDR3 consists of 15 residues. Germline V gene lookup returns CDR1 SNHLY and CDR2 FYNNEI. For the CDR3, the DNA is TGTGCCAGCAGGATGCGGGGGGCACAGCAAGAGACCCAGTACTTC. Residues: CASRMRGAQQETQYF.

The chain employs TRBV5-1 and TRBJ1-2; 7 bases match TRBD1. CDR1 is SGHRS, CDR2 YFSETQ, per germline. The CDR3 length is 16 residues. V lost 4 bases and J lost 7; bases outside the gene matches: 16. The CDR3 sequence is CASSPDRQGSRGGYTF. The CDR3 region has the DNA TGCGCCAGCAGCCCGGACAGACAGGGAAGTCGCGGTGGCTACACCTTC.

The chain uses TRBV28 and TRBJ1-6, with 9 bases aligning to TRBD1. Trimming removed 2 bases from V and 9 bases from J; junction bases left unmatched: 5. The CDR3 sequence is 15 residues long. Germline V gene lookup returns CDR1 MDHEN and CDR2 SYDVKM. The chain's CDR3 is CASSLPGTGISPLHF. CDR3 nucleotide sequence: TGTGCCAGCAGTTTACCCGGGACAGGGATTTCACCCCTCCACTTT.

The chain recombines TRBV6-4 with TRBJ2-1, with a tentative D call TRBD2 (6 bases). V was trimmed by 5 bases and J by 8 bases, leaving 16 bases between them. The CDR3 totals 14 residues. Germline CDR1 and CDR2: MRHNA and SNTAGT. The CDR3 loop is CASSKGLLGYEQFF. The CDR3 DNA reads as TGTGCCAGCAGTAAGGGACTGCTCGGCTATGAGCAGTTCTTC.

The chain combines TRBV7-2 with TRBJ1-2; D is perhaps TRBD1 (6 bases). From germline, CDR1 is SGHTA and CDR2 FQGNSA. CDR3 length: 16 amino acids. V lost 4 bases and J 2 bases, leaving 17 bases between the germline ends. CDR3 residues: CASSYFGAGGNYGYTF. For the CDR3, the DNA is TGTGCCAGCAGCTATTTTGGGGCGGGGGGCAACTATGGCTACACCTTC.

J is TRBJ2-1 and V is TRBV3-1 (or the pseudogene TRBV3-2), with D maybe TRBD2 (6 bases). The CDR3 runs 16 residues. The germline V and J ends were trimmed by 1 base and 7 bases, with 17 bases remaining between them. The V gene's germline CDR1 is LGHDT and CDR2 YNNKEL (reference sequence). CDR3 protein: CASSQAILASGNEQFF. CDR3 DNA: TGTGCCAGCAGCCAAGCCATCCTAGCGTCCGGAAATGAGCAGTTCTTC.

This clone occurred a few times. This sequence joins TRBV4-1 and TRBJ1-6; 7 bases are shared with TRBD1. Per germline, CDR1 MGHRA and CDR2 YSYEKL. V was pared by 0 bases and J by 7 bases, with 6 bases of the junction left unmatched. CDR3 length equals 16 residues. CDR3: CASSQDSTGRNSPLHF. CDR3 bases: TGCGCCAGCAGCCAAGATTCGACAGGGAGGAATTCACCCCTCCACTTT.

V gene TRBV30 combines with J gene TRBJ1-5; D might be TRBD1 (6 bases). This CDR3 comprises 12 residues. V was trimmed by 7 bases and J by 3 bases, leaving 10 bases between them. Per the germline V gene, CDR1 is GTSNPN and CDR2 is SVGIG (reference sequence). The CDR3 region is CAYQGYNQPQHF. For the CDR3, the DNA is TGTGCCTATCAGGGGTACAATCAGCCCCAGCATTTT. Drawing the rest from reference TRBV30 and TRBJ1-5, the complete variable domain is SQTIHQWPATLVQPVGSPLSLECTVEGTSNPNLYWYRQAAGRGLQLLFYSVGIGQISSEVPQNLSASRPQDRQFILSSKKLLLSDSGFYLCAYQGYNQPQHFGDGTRLSIL.

V usage is TRBV13 and J usage is TRBJ1-1; no reliable D call. This CDR3 comprises 14 residues. V dropped 3 bases and J dropped 2 bases, with 10 bases sitting between them. The germline V gene encodes CDR1 PRHDT and CDR2 FYEKMQ (reference sequence). This chain's CDR3 is CASSFYVQNTEAFF. CDR3 bases: TGTGCCAGCAGCTTCTATGTCCAAAACACTGAAGCTTTCTTT.

The chain has TRBV7-2 and TRBJ1-1, with a possible D match to TRBD1 (5 bases). Germline V gives CDR1 SGHTA, CDR2 FQGNSA. The V end was cut by 5 bases, the J end by 4 bases, with 14 bases between. This CDR3 has 14 amino acids. The CDR3 reads CASSPQGIGTEAFF. The CDR3 region has the DNA TGTGCCAGCAGCCCCCAGGGAATCGGCACTGAAGCTTTCTTT.

J is TRBJ2-7 and V is TRBV30, with 8 bases identical to TRBD1. Trimming removed 4 bases from V and 0 bases from J; junction bases left unmatched: 5. Germline assignment: CDR1 GTSNPN and CDR2 SVGIG (reference sequence). This CDR3 is 14 amino acids long. DNA for the CDR3: TGTGCCTGGACGACAGGGGTGGGCTCCTACGAGCAGTACTTC. Translated: CAWTTGVGSYEQYF.

This chain links TRBV7-2 with TRBJ2-2; TRBD2 agrees at 8 bases. Germline CDR1 and CDR2: SGHTA and FQGNSA. With V trimmed by 6 bases and J by 3 bases, 6 bases remained unmatched. The CDR3 has 15 amino acids. CDR3 sequence (DNA): TGTGCCAGCAGACCCGGGGGGGGCTACACCGGGGAGCTGTTTTTT. This translates into CASRPGGGYTGELFF.

The chain carries TRBV4-3 and TRBJ1-5; the match to TRBD1 covers 7 bases. Per the germline V gene, CDR1 is LGHNA and CDR2 is YSLEER. The CDR3 runs 15 residues. The junction had 5 bases not matched to a gene; V was cut back by 0 bases and J by 6 bases. CDR3 in DNA: TGCGCCAGCAGCCAAGACAAACAGGGGACTCAGCCCCAGCATTTT. Its translation: CASSQDKQGTQPQHF.